These 32 T cell receptor beta chains came from one sample sequenced in a study of cytomegalovirus exposure and HLA in healthy donors. This PCR relied on a set of 60 Vbeta primers and 13 Jbeta primers. Sequenced by immunoSEQ multiplex PCR; TCRdb stores in-frame clones only, minus some. The sample yields some 54,000 clones, 80% seen once. Sequencing was performed on PBMCs. These receptors originate from a male donor in good health and CMV-seronegative.

The rearrangement links TRBV18 to TRBJ2-7; 10 nucleotides align to TRBD1. The CDR3 is made up of 16 amino acids. The germline V gene has CDR1 KGHSH and CDR2 LQKENI. The ends lost 3 bases at V and 3 bases at J; junction bases unmatched: 8. Here the CDR3 reads CASSPPGQGRSYEQYF. The CDR3 DNA sequence: TGTGCCAGCTCACCGCCGGGACAGGGGAGAAGCTACGAGCAGTACTTC.

V is TRBV9 and J is TRBJ2-5, with 9 positions matching TRBD1. The CDR3 runs 14 residues. Germline V gene data show CDR1 as SGDLS and CDR2 as YYNGEE. Losses at the gene ends were 5 bases for V and 5 bases for J; bases not matched to a gene: 7. The CDR3 region is CASSYDRGLETQYF. For the CDR3, the DNA is TGTGCCAGCAGTTACGACAGGGGGTTGGAGACCCAGTACTTC.

In its sample, this clone was seen a few times. The V gene is TRBV12-5, the J gene TRBJ2-1, with 12 nucleotides matching TRBD2. This CDR3 has 16 amino acids. Germline CDR1 is LGHNT and CDR2 is FRNRAP. The trim removed 2 bases at V and 9 bases at J, leaving 8 bases unmatched. CDR3 sequence: CASGLRLAGEGGEQFF. The DNA for the CDR3 is TGTGCTAGTGGTTTGCGACTAGCGGGGGAGGGGGGTGAGCAGTTCTTC.

The rearrangement uses TRBV29-1 and TRBJ2-7, with no clear D. Germline CDR1 and CDR2: SQVTM and ANQGSEA. CDR3 length equals 13 residues. Trimming shortened V by 0 bases and J by 9 bases, and 15 bases separated the two germline ends. CDR3 sequence reads: CSVEDQAGIRQYF. The CDR3 nucleotides are TGCAGCGTTGAAGATCAGGCCGGAATCCGGCAGTACTTC.

CDR3 loop: CASTPGTSPYNEQFF. In nucleotides, the CDR3 is TGTGCCAGCACCCCCGGGACTAGTCCCTACAATGAGCAGTTCTTC. V and J are TRBV27 and TRBJ2-1, with 8 bases aligning to TRBD2. The CDR3 is 15 residues long. V was clipped by 7 bases and J by 2 bases; unmatched bases: 7. Germline V gives CDR1 MNHEY, CDR2 SMNVEV (reference sequence).

This clone was counted a few times. The chain has TRBV18 and TRBJ2-3; 11 positions match TRBD2. The CDR3 sequence is 14 residues long. The V gene end was trimmed by 8 bases and the J gene end by 4 bases; junction bases not matched to a gene: 5. Germline CDR1 KGHSH, CDR2 LQKENI. The CDR3 sequence: CASTISGGADTQYF. DNA of the CDR3: TGTGCCAGCACCATTAGCGGGGGGGCAGATACGCAGTATTTT.

The chain recombines TRBV5-1 with TRBJ2-2; maybe TRBD2 (6 bases). V lost 0 bases and J lost 3, with 12 bases in between. Germline CDR1 reads SGHRS; CDR2 reads YFSETQ. The CDR3 loop spans 16 amino acids. The CDR3 reads CASSLAAGRDTGELFF. The CDR3 nucleotides read TGCGCCAGCAGCTTGGCTGCGGGAAGAGACACCGGGGAGCTGTTTTTT.

The chain recombines TRBV15 with TRBJ2-7; perhaps TRBD1 as D (7 bases). CDR1 is LNHNV and CDR2 is YYDKDF in the germline V gene (reference sequence). CDR3 size: 15 residues. V was shortened by 1 base and J by 6 bases, with 16 bases between the two germline ends. The CDR3 protein is CATSRGGVGGGEQYF. The CDR3 DNA sequence: TGTGCCACCAGCAGAGGGGGGGTAGGGGGCGGCGAGCAGTACTTC.

Only one count was recorded for this clone. The sample has other DNA sequences that encode this CDR3 too. This rearrangement joins TRBV5-1 to TRBJ2-7; 7 bases line up with TRBD2. V dropped 4 bases and J dropped 0; count of bases not matched to a gene: 7. The CDR3 is 15 residues long. CDR1 and CDR2 from the germline V gene are SGHRS and YFSETQ. The CDR3 is CASSLRLADSYEQYF. DNA for the CDR3: TGCGCCAGCAGCCTGCGCCTAGCGGACTCCTACGAGCAGTACTTC.

The V gene is TRBV5-6, the J gene TRBJ1-6; 11 bases are a match to TRBD1. Germline V gene lookup returns CDR1 SGHDT and CDR2 YYEEEE. The CDR3 is 16 residues long. The V segment lost 2 bases and the J segment 10 bases; nucleotides outside the gene matches: 8. CDR3 coding DNA: TGTGCCAGCAGCTTCATTCCGGGACAGGGGGAATCACCCCTCCACTTT. Its protein is CASSFIPGQGESPLHF. Drawing the rest from reference TRBV5-6 and TRBJ1-6, the complete variable domain is DAGVTQSPTHLIKTRGQQVTLRCSPKSGHDTVSWYQQALGQGPQFIFQYYEEEERQRGNFPDRFSGHQFPNYSSELNVNALLLGDSALYLCASSFIPGQGESPLHFGNGTRLTVT.

The chain combines TRBV5-1 with TRBJ2-2, with 16 bases aligning to TRBD2. Looked up from germline, CDR1 is SGHRS and CDR2 is YFSETQ. Losses at the gene ends were 0 bases for V and 4 bases for J; bases not matched to a gene: 6. This CDR3 spans 19 amino acids. This CDR3 reads CASSLEGTSGGAFTGELFF. CDR3 coding DNA: TGCGCCAGCAGCTTGGAAGGGACTAGCGGGGGGGCCTTCACCGGGGAGCTGTTTTTT.

The sample holds one count of this clone. This chain uses TRBV5-5 with TRBJ1-1, with D possibly being TRBD1 (6 bases). This CDR3 is built from 15 residues. From germline, CDR1 is SGHKS and CDR2 YYEKEE (reference sequence). The V end lost 4 bases, the J end lost 5 bases, and 18 bases lay between the germline ends. The CDR3: CASSRLGGPKTEAFF. CDR3 sequence (DNA): TGTGCCAGCAGCCGCCTCGGGGGGCCTAAGACTGAAGCTTTCTTT. Full variable domain (rest looked up from reference TRBV5-5 and TRBJ1-1): DAGVTQSPTHLIKTRGQQVTLRCSPISGHKSVSWYQQVLGQGPQFIFQYYEKEERGRGNFPDRFSARQFPNYSSELNVNALLLGDSALYLCASSRLGGPKTEAFFGQGTRLTVV.

The V gene is TRBV13, the J gene TRBJ1-1, with 8 positions matching TRBD1. V lost 4 bases to trimming and J lost 0 bases; unmatched junction nucleotides: 4. This CDR3 spans 15 amino acids. Per the germline V gene, CDR1 is PRHDT and CDR2 is FYEKMQ (reference sequence). This CDR3 reads CASSYGGQVNTEAFF. The CDR3 DNA reads as TGTGCCAGCAGCTATGGGGGACAGGTGAACACTGAAGCTTTCTTT.

The V and J genes are TRBV2 and TRBJ2-1; 7 bases are a match to TRBD1. The CDR3 consists of 15 residues. The V gene end was trimmed by 2 bases and the J gene end by 1 base; junction bases not matched to a gene: 2. Germline-derived CDR1 and CDR2 are SNHLY and FYNNEI. CDR3 sequence reads: CASSELGQSYNEQFF. CDR3 bases: TGTGCCAGCAGTGAATTGGGACAGTCCTACAATGAGCAGTTCTTC.

The V gene is TRBV2, the J gene TRBJ1-2; 7 bases are a match to TRBD1. The CDR3 covers 13 residues. V shed 4 bases and J 5 bases; nucleotides not matched to a gene: 4. Germline loops: CDR1 SNHLY, CDR2 FYNNEI. This CDR3 reads CASSVGQLYGYTF. CDR3 bases: TGTGCCAGCAGTGTGGGACAGCTTTATGGCTACACCTTC. The full variable domain, completed using reference TRBV2 and TRBJ1-2, is EPEVTQTPSHQVTQMGQEVILRCVPISNHLYFYWYRQILGQKVEFLVSFYNNEISEKSEIFDDQFSVERPDGSNFTLKIRSTKLEDSAMYFCASSVGQLYGYTFGSGTRLTVV.

The rearrangement links TRBV7-2 to TRBJ1-6; D gene unclear. The CDR3 has 14 amino acids. Germline-derived CDR1 and CDR2 are SGHTA and FQGNSA. The V and J ends lost 2 bases and 4 bases respectively, with 6 bases between them. CDR3 sequence: CASSLLTYNSPLHF. The CDR3 DNA reads as TGTGCCAGCAGCTTACTAACGTATAATTCACCCCTCCACTTT.

This sequence joins TRBV4-3 and TRBJ2-6; D is uncertain. The germline V gene encodes CDR1 LGHNA and CDR2 YSLEER. V lost 0 bases and J 0 bases, leaving 6 bases between the germline ends. This CDR3 spans 16 amino acids. The CDR3 nucleotides are TGCGCCAGCAGCCAAGACCTCAGCTCTGGGGCCAACGTCCTGACTTTC. Protein product: CASSQDLSSGANVLTF.

CDR3 nucleotide sequence: TGTGCCTGGAGTGTACGTGCCAGGGGGGACACTGAAGCTTTCTTT. Amino acids: CAWSVRARGDTEAFF. The chain links TRBV30 to TRBJ1-1, with 7 bases aligning to TRBD1. Germline loops: CDR1 GTSNPN, CDR2 SVGIG (reference sequence). J lost 3 bases, V lost 0 bases, and 7 bases had no gene match. This CDR3 has 15 amino acids.

The chain uses TRBV7-6 and TRBJ1-1; D is possibly TRBD1 (5 bases). The CDR3 runs to 14 residues. Germline CDR1 and CDR2: SGHVS and FNYEAQ. V was cut by 5 bases and J by 5 bases, with 15 bases left in between. The CDR3 is CASSRGLSGTEAFF. The CDR3 DNA sequence: TGTGCCAGCAGCCGGGGGTTAAGCGGGACTGAAGCTTTCTTT. The variable domain in full, completed from reference TRBV7-6 and TRBJ1-1, reads GAGVSQSPRYKVTKRGQDVALRCDPISGHVSLYWYRQALGQGPEFLTYFNYEAQQDKSGLPNDRFSAERPEGSISTLTIQRTEQRDSAMYRCASSRGLSGTEAFFGQGTRLTVV.

V gene TRBV11-3 combines with J gene TRBJ1-5, with 7 positions matching TRBD1. There are 17 residues in the CDR3. V was pared by 5 bases and J by 3 bases, with 13 bases of the junction left unmatched. CDR1 and CDR2 (germline): SGHNT, YENEEA. The DNA for the CDR3 is TGTGCCAGCAGCCGCCCGACAGGGTACATGTTCAATCAGCCCCAGCATTTT. This gives the protein CASSRPTGYMFNQPQHF.

This clone showed up just a few times. CDR3 sequence (DNA): TGTGCCACCAGCAGAGATACGAGTAGCGGCGATACGCAGTATTTT. It yields the protein CATSRDTSSGDTQYF. V usage is TRBV15 and J usage is TRBJ2-3; possibly TRBD2 for D (6 bases). This CDR3 has 15 residues. Germline-derived CDR1 and CDR2 are LNHNV and YYDKDF (reference sequence). The V gene lost 0 bases and the J gene lost 6 bases, with 13 bases spanning the gap.

V usage is TRBV28 and J usage is TRBJ1-4; TRBD1 agrees at 7 bases. The CDR3 is 15 amino acids. The V segment lost 5 bases and the J segment 4 bases; nucleotides outside the gene matches: 7. Germline V gene lookup returns CDR1 MDHEN and CDR2 SYDVKM. The DNA for the CDR3 is TGTGCCAGCAGTGGGGACAGCCCCTTTAATGAAAAACTGTTTTTT. This gives the protein CASSGDSPFNEKLFF.

V gene TRBV2 combines with J gene TRBJ2-7; 11 bases are shared with TRBD1. The germline V gene encodes CDR1 SNHLY and CDR2 FYNNEI. The V segment lost 6 bases and the J segment 3 bases; nucleotides outside the gene matches: 4. This CDR3 spans 14 amino acids. The CDR3 bases are TGTGCCAGCAGCTGGGACAGGGGGGGCTACGAGCAGTACTTC. Protein product: CASSWDRGGYEQYF.

This clone was observed once. The chain uses TRBV6-6 and TRBJ2-3; 9 nucleotides agree with TRBD2. The J segment lost 4 bases and the V segment lost 1 base, leaving 0 bases of the junction unmatched. Germline lookup yields CDR1 MNHNY and CDR2 SVGAGI (reference sequence). The CDR3 loop spans 14 amino acids. CDR3 bases: TGTGCCAGCAGTTACTTAGCGGGGGCAGATACGCAGTATTTT. It is translated as CASSYLAGADTQYF.

This sequence joins TRBV4-3 and TRBJ2-7, with 8 bases matching TRBD1. Germline trimming cut 4 bases from V and 2 bases from J; bases unmatched to any gene: 7. The CDR3 is made up of 15 amino acids. Germline-derived CDR1 and CDR2 are LGHNA and YSLEER. DNA for the CDR3: TGCGCCAGCAGCCTCGGACAGGGTGATCCCTACGAGCAGTACTTC. Its protein is CASSLGQGDPYEQYF.

This chain joins TRBV4-2 and TRBJ2-7; 7 positions agree with TRBD1. V lost 7 bases to trimming and J lost 0 bases; unmatched junction nucleotides: 9. Germline V gene data show CDR1 as LGHNA and CDR2 as YNFKEQ. The CDR3 length is 15 residues. CDR3 amino acids: CASTEARDSSYEQYF. As DNA, the CDR3 is TGTGCCAGCACCGAGGCTCGGGACAGCTCCTACGAGCAGTACTTC.

The chain couples TRBV7-2 to TRBJ1-1; D perhaps matches TRBD1 (6 bases). CDR1 and CDR2 (germline): SGHTA, FQGNSA. The V gene lost 4 bases and the J gene lost 6 bases, with 9 bases spanning the gap. This CDR3 comprises 12 residues. CDR3 sequence: CASSWAGAEAFF. The CDR3 DNA reads as TGTGCCAGCAGCTGGGCAGGGGCTGAAGCTTTCTTT.

This chain uses TRBV15 with TRBJ2-5, with D perhaps matching TRBD1 (5 bases). Germline CDR1 and CDR2: LNHNV and YYDKDF (reference sequence). The CDR3 has 14 amino acids. The V end lost 0 bases, the J end lost 5 bases, and 10 bases lay between the germline ends. DNA for the CDR3: TGTGCCACCAGCAGAGATCAGGGTCTGGAGACCCAGTACTTC. It translates to CATSRDQGLETQYF.

The genes are TRBV19 and TRBJ1-5; maybe TRBD1 (5 bases). V lost 7 bases, J lost 4 bases, and 11 bases lay in between. The CDR3 contains 13 residues. Germline assignment: CDR1 LNHDA and CDR2 SQIVND (reference sequence). The CDR3 loop reads CASTPGGNQPQHF. The DNA for the CDR3 is TGTGCCAGTACCCCCGGGGGGAATCAGCCCCAGCATTTT.

The V gene is TRBV19, the J gene TRBJ2-7; D unclear. Trimming removed 4 bases from V and 4 bases from J, with 8 bases in between. Per the germline V gene, CDR1 is LNHDA and CDR2 is SQIVND (reference sequence). CDR3 length equals 12 residues. CDR3 protein: CASSNAGYEQYF. CDR3 DNA sequence: TGTGCCAGTAGTAATGCAGGTTACGAGCAGTACTTC. The full variable domain, with the rest looked up from reference TRBV19 and TRBJ2-7, is DGGITQSPKYLFRKEGQNVTLSCEQNLNHDAMYWYRQDPGQGLRLIYYSQIVNDFQKGDIAEGYSVSREKKESFPLTVTSAQKNPTAFYLCASSNAGYEQYFGPGTRLTVT.

The chain joins TRBV9 to TRBJ2-1; D remains unclear. CDR3 length: 16 residues. Germline CDR1 and CDR2: SGDLS and YYNGEE. Trimming left V 1 base short and J 0 bases short, with 11 bases between. For the CDR3, the DNA is TGTGCCAGCAGCGTAAGAGTCCACAGCTCCTACAATGAGCAGTTCTTC. It translates to CASSVRVHSSYNEQFF.

The chain is built from TRBV11-2 and TRBJ2-7; possibly TRBD1 for D (5 bases). Looked up from germline, CDR1 is SGHAT and CDR2 is FQNNGV. Deletions cut 2 bases from V and 2 bases from J, with 13 bases between. The CDR3 has 15 amino acids. The CDR3 reads CASSLSPRQTYEQYF. For the CDR3, the DNA is TGTGCCAGCAGCTTATCTCCCCGACAGACCTACGAGCAGTACTTC.